The count of the clone carrying this T cell receptor beta chain is one. The CDR3 runs to 15 residues. Germline V lookup: CDR1 SEHNR, CDR2 FQNEAQ (reference sequence). With 4 bases removed from V and 2 bases from J, the gap between germline ends came to 14 bases. These data are taken from a study of T cell changes during pregnancy in multiple sclerosis. Clones were read by immunoSEQ multiplex PCR, and TCRdb kept only the in-frame ones, dropping some. The table has tens of thousands of clones, just over 90% seen once. This sample comprised CD4+ T cells from peripheral blood mononuclear cells, obtained in the second trimester of pregnancy. This TCR was recovered from a female donor with multiple sclerosis, enrolled in a pregnancy study. The genes are TRBV7-9 and TRBJ1-1; TRBD1 is a possible D gene (5 bases). The DNA for the CDR3 is TGTGCCAGCAGCTATCCTAATCAGGGTAACACTGAAGCTTTCTTT. Residues: CASSYPNQGNTEAFF.